A selection of T cell receptor beta chains follows, all from one sample in a study of shared clonotypes between healthy human individuals. Sequencing used immunoSEQ multiplex PCR; TCRdb keeps in-frame clones, though not all of them. The sample gives millions of clones, approximately 92% of which show up once; 0.13% to 0.15% is in the top ten. Sequencing input: naive CD4+ T cells sorted from blood. The receptors were sampled from a man younger than 35 in good health. Each CDR3 is given with its conserved first and last residue.

V: TRBV2; J: TRBJ2-1; CDR3: CASRGLAGRNNEQFF
V: TRBV5-1; J: TRBJ2-5; CDR3: CASSLGGTKQETQYF
V: TRBV28; J: TRBJ1-1; CDR3: CASSATRGTEAFF
V: TRBV7-9; J: TRBJ1-3; CDR3: CALGGGSGNTIYF
V: TRBV18; J: TRBJ2-1; CDR3: CATTPKGSGGQKRNNEQFF
V: TRBV29-1; J: TRBJ2-5; CDR3: CSVTLKETQYF
V: TRBV4-1; J: TRBJ1-3; CDR3: CASTPEDRGGNTIYF
V: TRBV27; J: TRBJ2-1; CDR3: CASSLPGLTGTRMFF
V: TRBV7-2; J: TRBJ2-4; CDR3: CASSPPPGSVSQYF
V: TRBV6-1; J: TRBJ2-1; CDR3: CASRPLAAGRDEQFF
V: TRBV7-2; J: TRBJ1-6; CDR3: CASSRTGLSSYNSPLHF
V: TRBV6-5; J: TRBJ1-5; CDR3: CASSYGTGGQPQHF
V: TRBV2; J: TRBJ1-2; CDR3: CASIEQRGDRAPYAF
V: TRBV5-4; J: TRBJ2-7; CDR3: CASSLAGLASSYEQYF
V: TRBV10-1; J: TRBJ2-4; CDR3: CASSESRGQGNIQYF
V: TRBV5-6; J: TRBJ2-5; CDR3: CASNRLAGGETQYF
V: TRBV20-1; J: TRBJ1-4; CDR3: CSAITGEKLFF
V: TRBV6-1; J: TRBJ2-2; CDR3: CASPGLNTGELFF
V: TRBV6-5; J: TRBJ1-5; CDR3: CASSYGGNQPQHF
V: TRBV5-4; J: TRBJ2-4; CDR3: CASSLAVANIQYF
V: TRBV21-1; J: TRBJ2-7; CDR3: CASSPRGTGAETITYEQYF
V: TRBV5-1; J: TRBJ2-7; CDR3: CASSLEQVSYEQYF
V: TRBV28; J: TRBJ2-7; CDR3: CASGQGYEQYF
V: TRBV10-1; J: TRBJ2-3; CDR3: CASSRSGTSGSTDTQYF
V: TRBV5-6; J: TRBJ1-1; CDR3: CASTWGAGDTEAFF
V: TRBV6-1; J: TRBJ2-1; CDR3: CASSFKGHNEQFF
V: TRBV28; J: TRBJ2-3; CDR3: CASSLSLVYTDTQYF
V: TRBV7-2; J: TRBJ2-1; CDR3: CASSKGLATNNEQFF
V: TRBV2; J: TRBJ2-3; CDR3: CASNRGTDTQYF
V: TRBV5-5; J: TRBJ2-7; CDR3: CASSLDTARTYEQYF
V: TRBV6-5; J: TRBJ1-2; CDR3: CASSYSPRSGNGYTF
V: TRBV10-3; J: TRBJ1-1; CDR3: CAITRDNTEAFF
V: TRBV11-1; J: TRBJ2-3; CDR3: CASSPWGGGEYTQYF
V: TRBV30; J: TRBJ1-1; CDR3: CAWSPGREAFF
V: TRBV4-1; J: TRBJ2-6; CDR3: CASSQDHGGLSSGANVLTF
V: TRBV27; J: TRBJ1-5; CDR3: CASSPTHSYSNQPQHF
V: TRBV19; J: TRBJ2-2; CDR3: CASNSRPTGELFF
V: TRBV9; J: TRBJ2-1; CDR3: CASSDRGDTYNEQFF
V: TRBV7-6; J: TRBJ1-4; CDR3: CASSPGLGEGRANEKLFF
V: TRBV6-1; J: TRBJ1-5; CDR3: CASSEVSNQPQHF
V: TRBV11-2; J: TRBJ1-2; CDR3: CASSLSGFYGYTF
V: TRBV6-5; J: TRBJ1-1; CDR3: CASSYWRGAAFF
V: TRBV21-1; J: TRBJ2-7; CDR3: CASSNPPGLSYEQYF
V: TRBV6-1; J: TRBJ2-2; CDR3: CASGDRNTGELFF
V: TRBV2; J: TRBJ1-3; CDR3: CASSEATGGVISGNTIYF
V: TRBV7-2; J: TRBJ2-5; CDR3: CASSPLGTQYF
V: TRBV21-1; J: TRBJ1-1; CDR3: CASIPGQGGLAFF
V: TRBV28; J: TRBJ2-3; CDR3: CASSLSRRGVWTDTQYF
V: TRBV4-1; J: TRBJ2-4; CDR3: CASSHPRTGLYKNIQYF
V: TRBV5-5; J: TRBJ1-2; CDR3: CASSSIPGTGVSNYGYTF
V: TRBV19; J: TRBJ1-6; CDR3: CASSPSAGHYNSPLHF
V: TRBV2; J: TRBJ2-4; CDR3: CASSAIKAGGPENIQYF
V: TRBV18; J: TRBJ1-1; CDR3: CASSPGHLATEAFF
V: TRBV7-2; J: TRBJ2-7; CDR3: CASSGRDRGSYEQYF
V: TRBV6-5; J: TRBJ1-6; CDR3: CASSRDSPNSPLHF
V: TRBV14; J: TRBJ2-7; CDR3: CASSQARLAGGDEQYF
V: TRBV7-8; J: TRBJ2-2; CDR3: CASNPDTNTGELFF
V: TRBV7-9; J: TRBJ1-1; CDR3: CASSLQRTGGNTEAFF
V: TRBV20-1; J: TRBJ2-5; CDR3: CSARDRETQYF